Below, 4 T cell receptor beta chains from the same sample are listed, as sequenced in a study of T cells in Graves' hyperthyroidism and ophthalmopathy (dated by TCRdb to about 2019). Receptor amplification or capture employed multiplex PCR. For sequencing, an Illumina HiSeq 2000 was employed. The TCR beta CDR3 regions were amplified from the RNA transcripts. The TCR CDR3 was subjected to a first round of RT-PCR using the HTBI primer set and the Qiagen OneStep RT-PCR kit. Through fastp at Q25 and MiXCR, TCRdb rebuilt clones from the public reads, retaining in-frame beta chains. Each entry is one CDR3 protein sequence, shown with its most common DNA and genes. Across this sample there are around 690,000 distinct CDR3 sequences, with 15% to 20% seen only once. The ten largest clonotypes hold 15% of the sample. Input material: blood. Receptors originate from a man aged 50 to 59 with Graves' hyperthyroidism.

This clonotype has ten or more counts. The V and J genes are TRBV11-3 and TRBJ1-2, with D possibly TRBD1 on 6 matching bases. The CDR3 has 15 residues. Per the germline V gene, CDR1 is SGHNT and CDR2 is YENEEA. V shed 7 bases and J shed 4 bases, with 19 bases lying between them. This CDR3 reads CASKNRFRGGYGYTF. CDR3 nucleotides: TGTGCCAGCAAGAATCGGTTCAGGGGCGGCTATGGCTACACCTTC.

This clonotype has a count of ten or more. The J gene is TRBJ2-7, the V gene TRBV6-1, with D maybe TRBD1 (5 bases). Per germline, CDR1 MNHNS and CDR2 SASEGT. The CDR3 runs 15 residues. Trimming took 2 bases from V and 5 from J, leaving 16 bases between them. The CDR3 loop reads CASSENTGFPNEQYF. CDR3 nucleotides: TGTGCCAGCAGTGAAAATACAGGATTCCCCAACGAGCAGTACTTC.

This clonotype was observed at least ten times. J is TRBJ2-7 and V is TRBV20-1; unclear D gene. Germline V gene sequence: CDR1 DFQATT, CDR2 SNEGSKA (reference sequence). The CDR3 totals 10 residues. V lost 5 bases and J 3 bases, leaving 5 bases between the germline ends. The CDR3 DNA follows: TGCAGTGCTGTTCGCTACGAGCAGTACTTC. Its protein product is CSAVRYEQYF.

This clonotype has at least ten counts. The CDR3 nucleotides read TGTGCCAGCAGTGAAGGGGCCCAGCCCCAGCATTTT. Protein: CASSEGAQPQHF. V and J are TRBV2 and TRBJ1-5; D unclear. Germline V gene sequence: CDR1 SNHLY, CDR2 FYNNEI. The CDR3 spans 12 residues. The germline V and J ends were trimmed by 1 base and 7 bases, with 5 bases remaining between them.